Shown below are 28 T cell receptor beta chains from a single sample sequenced in a study of early T cells in non-severe SARS-CoV-2 infection (dated by TCRdb to 2020 to 2023). Receptor libraries were prepared by 5' RACE. Sequencing was carried out with a NextSeq 500. The raw public data were reprocessed by TCRdb itself: fastp quality trimming at Q25, MiXCR clonotype calling, in-frame beta chains only. All rows with the same CDR3 protein become a single entry with the most common DNA and genes. Present in this sample are 60,000 or so distinct CDR3 sequences, roughly 9% of which were seen just once. In total, the top ten clones hold under 25% of the sample. The source material was whole blood. These receptor sequences come from an adult who was a healthcare worker with PCR-confirmed SARS-CoV-2 infection or an uninfected control (not recorded which).

This clonotype was seen a few times. V and J are TRBV10-3 and TRBJ2-7; D remains ambiguous. The CDR3 is 8 amino acids. CDR1 and CDR2 (germline): ENHRY, SYGVKD. Trimming cost V 11 bases and J 6 bases, with 5 bases left between them. CDR3 sequence reads: CARSEQYF. CDR3 nucleotides: TGTGCCCGATCCGAGCAGTACTTC.

The CDR3: CASSPTSGGAAEQFF. DNA of the CDR3: TGTGCCAGCAGCCCGACTAGCGGGGGGGCGGCTGAGCAGTTCTTC. The J gene is TRBJ2-1, the V gene TRBV12-3 or TRBV12-4; 14 nucleotides align to TRBD2. This CDR3 has 15 amino acids. The trim removed 6 bases at V and 9 bases at J, leaving 7 bases unmatched.

This clonotype was seen at least ten times. This chain connects TRBV7-9 to TRBJ2-3; possibly TRBD1 for D (7 bases). V was cut by 5 bases and J by 2 bases, with 11 bases left in between. Germline assignment: CDR1 SEHNR and CDR2 FQNEAQ (reference sequence). This CDR3 comprises 14 residues. The CDR3 protein is CASSAGQLTDTQYF. The CDR3 region has the DNA TGTGCCAGCAGCGCGGGACAGCTCACAGATACGCAGTATTTT.

This chain links TRBV19 with TRBJ2-3, with D hard to call. In germline, CDR1 is LNHDA, CDR2 SQIVND (reference sequence). V was clipped by 1 base and J by 6 bases, with 5 bases between them. This CDR3 has 12 amino acids. The CDR3 DNA reads as TGTGCCAGTAGTATAGGGGGTGATACGCAGTATTTT. This sequence encodes CASSIGGDTQYF.

The chain uses TRBV12-5 and TRBJ2-1, with D hard to call. The CDR3 consists of 13 residues. The V gene lost 6 bases and the J gene lost 7 bases, with 13 bases spanning the gap. Germline V gene data show CDR1 as LGHNT and CDR2 as FRNRAP. CDR3: CASGPPQVNEQFF. The DNA of the CDR3 is TGTGCTAGTGGCCCACCCCAGGTAAATGAGCAGTTCTTC.

This clonotype has at least ten counts. The rearrangement links TRBV9 to TRBJ1-2; D is undetermined. This CDR3 is 13 amino acids long. Germline CDR1 and CDR2: SGDLS and YYNGEE. Trimming stripped 1 base from V and 5 bases from J, with 9 bases between. CDR3 in amino acids: CASSVTQQYGYTF. CDR3 nucleotide sequence: TGTGCCAGCAGCGTAACCCAGCAGTATGGCTACACCTTC.

This clonotype showed up many times. CDR3 sequence: CASSPPRGNTEAFF. CDR3 DNA sequence: TGTGCCAGCTCACCGCCCCGAGGGAACACTGAAGCTTTCTTT. This chain links TRBV18 with TRBJ1-1; D gene unclear. The V gene's germline CDR1 is KGHSH and CDR2 LQKENI. The V end lost 3 bases, the J end lost 1 base, and 9 bases lay between the germline ends. The CDR3 is 14 amino acids.

The chain carries TRBV5-1 and TRBJ2-5; 8 bases fit TRBD1. CDR3 length equals 17 residues. Germline lookup yields CDR1 SGHRS and CDR2 YFSETQ. J gave up 4 bases and V 0 bases, and 11 bases lay outside the gene matches. In DNA form, the CDR3 reads TGCGCCAGCAGCTTGGAGAACCCCAGGGGGCGAGGAGAGACCCAGTACTTC. This gives the protein CASSLENPRGRGETQYF.

This clonotype was seen many times. The chain joins TRBV12-3 or TRBV12-4 to TRBJ1-4; 9 nucleotides line up with TRBD1. With 5 bases clipped from V and 9 bases from J, the junction kept 10 bases outside the gene matches. The CDR3 consists of 15 residues. CDR3 nucleotides: TGTGCCAGCAGTCCCCCGACAGGGGGTGGACAAAAACTGTTTTTT. Encoded protein: CASSPPTGGGQKLFF.

This rearrangement joins TRBV7-8 to TRBJ2-3, with 10 nucleotides matching TRBD2. Germline V gene data show CDR1 as SGHVS and CDR2 as FQNEAQ. The CDR3 runs 15 residues. Trimming cost V 3 bases and J 5 bases; bases outside gene matches: 5. CDR3 sequence (DNA): TGTGCCAGCAGCTTTAGCGGGGGGCCATTAGATACGCAGTATTTT. The encoded protein is CASSFSGGPLDTQYF.

This clonotype came up a few times. The V call is TRBV2, the J call TRBJ2-7; D is unclear. Trimming took off 7 bases at V and 3 bases at J, with 7 bases between the two ends. The CDR3 totals 11 residues. CDR1 SNHLY and CDR2 FYNNEI come from the germline V gene. DNA for the CDR3: TGTGCCAGCAAGGAGAGCTACGAGCAGTACTTC. This sequence encodes CASKESYEQYF.

This clonotype has ten or more counts. The chain couples TRBV3-1 to TRBJ2-7; D not resolved. Deletions cut 4 bases from V and 6 bases from J, with 13 bases between. CDR1 LGHDT and CDR2 YNNKEL come from the germline V gene (reference sequence). CDR3 length: 13 amino acids. CDR3 protein: CASSLSVFGEQYF. The CDR3 nucleotides read TGTGCCAGCAGCCTCTCCGTGTTCGGCGAGCAGTACTTC.

This clonotype was recorded many times. The chain employs TRBV4-1 and TRBJ1-4; no firm D call. The CDR3 extends over 14 amino acids. Germline CDR1 reads MGHRA; CDR2 reads YSYEKL. V lost 3 bases and J 4 bases, leaving 9 bases between the germline ends. The chain's CDR3 is CASSHVSFNEKLFF. CDR3 nucleotides: TGCGCCAGCAGCCATGTTAGTTTTAATGAAAAACTGTTTTTT.

This clonotype has a handful of counts. CDR3 coding DNA: TGCGCCAGCAGCCACGGAGCGGGGGAGAGAAACGAGCAGTACTTC. It specifies CASSHGAGERNEQYF. V gene TRBV4-1 combines with J gene TRBJ2-7; 8 bases are shared with TRBD2. The junction had 9 bases not matched to a gene; V was cut back by 3 bases and J by 5 bases. Looked up from germline, CDR1 is MGHRA and CDR2 is YSYEKL. The CDR3 is made up of 15 amino acids.

There are a few counts of this clonotype. The chain combines TRBV7-9 with TRBJ2-7; D is tentatively TRBD1 or TRBD2 (5 bases each). V was cut by 1 base and J by 6 bases, with 7 bases left in between. This CDR3 is 12 amino acids long. From germline, CDR1 is SEHNR and CDR2 FQNEAQ (reference sequence). The CDR3 loop reads CASSLGDPEQYF. CDR3 nucleotide sequence: TGTGCCAGCAGCTTAGGGGACCCCGAGCAGTACTTC.

This clonotype was seen ten or more times. CDR3 sequence reads: CASMGASTDTQYF. DNA for the CDR3: TGTGCCAGCATGGGGGCGAGCACAGATACGCAGTATTTT. The genes are TRBV4-2 and TRBJ2-3; tentative D call: TRBD1 (6 bases). This CDR3 spans 13 amino acids. The germline gives CDR1 LGHNA, CDR2 YNFKEQ. The germline V and J ends were trimmed by 7 bases and 0 bases, with 8 bases remaining between them.

By its share, this clonotype is large. The CDR3 coding sequence is TGTGCCAGCAGCGCAGCTAGCGAACTGTTCTTC. Its translation: CASSAASELFF. This chain joins TRBV5-6 and TRBJ2-1; tentative D call: TRBD2 (6 bases). Trimming pared 4 bases from V and 15 bases from J, leaving 14 bases between. CDR1 and CDR2 (germline): SGHDT, YYEEEE. This CDR3 region has 11 residues.

The sample holds many counts of this clonotype. The V call is TRBV20-1, the J call TRBJ2-3; D remains ambiguous. Trimming took off 1 base at V and 8 bases at J, with 13 bases between the two ends. Germline V gene sequence: CDR1 DFQATT, CDR2 SNEGSKA (reference sequence). The CDR3 sequence is 13 residues long. The CDR3 loop is CSARVKGSGTQYF. The CDR3 nucleotides are TGCAGTGCTAGAGTTAAGGGTAGTGGTACGCAGTATTTT.

This clonotype has more than one count but fewer than ten. CDR3: CASSFVGAGTQYF. CDR3 coding DNA: TGTGCCAGCAGTTTCGTGGGGGCAGGGACCCAGTACTTC. This sequence joins TRBV27 and TRBJ2-5; maybe TRBD1 (6 bases). Germline-derived CDR1 and CDR2 are MNHEY and SMNVEV (reference sequence). The CDR3 is 13 residues long. V lost 3 bases to trimming and J lost 7 bases, with 12 bases between them.

This clonotype was counted at least ten times. The chain is built from TRBV7-9 and TRBJ1-4; maybe TRBD1 (5 bases). V lost 4 bases, J lost 2 bases, and 17 bases lay in between. Per the germline V gene, CDR1 is SEHNR and CDR2 is FQNEAQ (reference sequence). The CDR3 has 17 amino acids. Here the CDR3 reads CASSSPPGGATNEKLFF. The CDR3 nucleotides read TGTGCCAGCAGCTCCCCGCCCGGGGGTGCGACTAATGAAAAACTGTTTTTT. The whole variable domain, filled in from reference TRBV7-9 and TRBJ1-4, reads DTGVSQNPRHKITKRGQNVTFRCDPISEHNRLYWYRQTLGQGPEFLTYFQNEAQLEKSRLLSDRFSAERPKGSFSTLEIQRTEQGDSAMYLCASSSPPGGATNEKLFFGSGTQLSVL.

The chain recombines TRBV4-2 with TRBJ2-3; D is unresolved. Germline lookup yields CDR1 LGHNA and CDR2 YNFKEQ. V dropped 0 bases and J dropped 4 bases, with 5 bases sitting between them. This CDR3 contains 13 residues. DNA for the CDR3: TGTGCCAGCAGCCAAGAGCGAGCAGATACGCAGTATTTT. Translation: CASSQERADTQYF.

This clonotype was recorded many times. The chain is built from TRBV7-9 and TRBJ1-5; D not certain. The V end lost 3 bases, the J end lost 2 bases, and 5 bases lay between the germline ends. The CDR3 runs 13 residues. Germline V lookup: CDR1 SEHNR, CDR2 FQNEAQ (reference sequence). The CDR3 DNA reads as TGTGCCAGCAGCTTTCCGGGCAATCAGCCCCAGCATTTT. Its protein product is CASSFPGNQPQHF.

This clonotype was counted between two and nine times. This rearrangement joins TRBV7-2 to TRBJ2-1; 8 positions agree with TRBD2. Unmatched junction bases numbered 7, after V lost 5 bases and J lost 7 bases. The CDR3 runs 14 residues. The V gene's germline CDR1 is SGHTA and CDR2 FQGNSA. CDR3: CASSPRTSWNEQFF. In nucleotides, the CDR3 is TGTGCCAGCAGCCCCCGGACTAGCTGGAATGAGCAGTTCTTC.

The chain employs TRBV7-9 and TRBJ1-1; D is uncertain. V gave up 3 bases and J gave up 5 bases, with 7 bases separating them. The germline V gene has CDR1 SEHNR and CDR2 FQNEAQ (reference sequence). The CDR3 is 12 residues long. The CDR3 coding sequence is TGTGCCAGCAGCTTTATCCAAACTGAAGCTTTCTTT. It yields the protein CASSFIQTEAFF.

This chain joins TRBV10-2 and TRBJ1-1, with D unclear. The CDR3 is made up of 12 amino acids. V was cut by 8 bases and J by 1 base, with 8 bases left in between. CDR1 WSHSY and CDR2 SAAADI come from the germline V gene. The CDR3 coding sequence is TGCGCCAGCGCCGGTACGAACACTGAAGCTTTCTTT. Its protein product is CASAGTNTEAFF.

This clonotype was picked up many times. The chain combines TRBV4-1 with TRBJ2-1; TRBD2 matches 7 bases. After removal of 3 bases from V and 6 bases from J, the junction contained 8 bases not matched to a gene. Germline V gene sequence: CDR1 MGHRA, CDR2 YSYEKL. CDR3 length: 15 residues. DNA for the CDR3: TGCGCCAGCAGCCAGGGGAGCGGGGTCATCAATGAGCAGTTCTTC. It specifies CASSQGSGVINEQFF.

CDR3 DNA: TGTGCCAGCTCACCAACTACCTACGAGCAGTACTTC. Translation gives CASSPTTYEQYF. The chain couples TRBV18 to TRBJ2-7, with D uncertain. This CDR3 region has 12 residues. The V end lost 2 bases, the J end lost 2 bases, and 4 bases lay between the germline ends. Germline lookup yields CDR1 KGHSH and CDR2 LQKENI.

This clonotype appeared a few times. The J gene is TRBJ2-3, the V gene TRBV3-1, with 11 nucleotides matching TRBD2. The V segment lost 6 bases and the J segment 1 base; nucleotides outside the gene matches: 3. Germline CDR1 and CDR2: LGHDT and YNNKEL (reference sequence). This CDR3 contains 15 residues. The CDR3 loop reads CASRETSGGTDTQYF. The CDR3 nucleotides are TGTGCCAGCAGGGAGACTAGCGGGGGCACAGATACGCAGTATTTT.